Below, 18 T cell receptor beta chains from the same sample are listed, as sequenced in a study of CD8+ T cells in alopecia areata. This sample's treatment: oral pan-JAK inhibitor, 5-10 mg twice daily. Extraction of RNA preceded its reverse transcription into cDNA, which served as the sequencing template. TCRdb's copy holds only in-frame clones and misses some; the assay was immunoSEQ multiplex PCR. The sample has under 200,000 clones; about two thirds are singletons. Sequencing used CD4+ T cells sorted from blood, obtained at week 4, from a patient treated with tofacitinib. The receptor set was obtained from a human donor with alopecia areata.

The V and J genes are TRBV30 and TRBJ1-2, with 7 bases matching TRBD1. Germline V gives CDR1 GTSNPN, CDR2 SVGIG (reference sequence). V was clipped by 2 bases and J by 8 bases; unmatched bases: 8. This CDR3 contains 13 residues. As DNA, the CDR3 is TGTGCCTGGAGTTTCCAGGGGGTTAGGGGCTACACCTTC. This translates into CAWSFQGVRGYTF.

This clone was seen only once. The DNA is left out, because the CDR3 cannot be placed on it with certainty; the CDR3 is given as TCRdb lists it. The V gene is TRBV27, the J gene TRBJ1-1. Germline CDR1 reads MNHEY; CDR2 reads SMNVEV (reference sequence). The CDR3 extends over 13 residues, inclusive of both ends. The CDR3 loop reads CASSSSGVGEAFF.

This clone was counted a few times. The chain joins TRBV30 to TRBJ1-1; unclear D gene. CDR1 and CDR2 (germline): GTSNPN, SVGIG (reference sequence). The CDR3 runs to 12 residues. Trimming stripped 4 bases from V and 4 bases from J, with 10 bases between. Here the CDR3 DNA reads TGTGCCTGGACGCGGGTCGGCACTGAAGCTTTCTTT. Residues: CAWTRVGTEAFF.

The chain employs TRBV2 and TRBJ2-5, with 9 bases identical to TRBD1. CDR1 and CDR2 (germline): SNHLY, FYNNEI. Unmatched junction bases numbered 3, after V lost 6 bases and J lost 4 bases. This CDR3 is built from 13 residues. CDR3 loop: CASSVGQGETQYF. The CDR3 DNA sequence: TGTGCCAGCAGCGTGGGACAGGGAGAGACCCAGTACTTC.

This clone was recorded once. This chain links TRBV19 with TRBJ2-7; the D gene is possibly TRBD2 (6 bases). Germline CDR1 reads LNHDA; CDR2 reads SQIVND (reference sequence). The CDR3 is 16 residues long. The V gene lost 7 bases and the J gene lost 4 bases, with 23 bases spanning the gap. The CDR3 region has the DNA TGTGCCAGTACACCCTCCCATGTCGGGGAGGAGTACGAGCAGTACTTC. This gives the protein CASTPSHVGEEYEQYF.

In DNA, the CDR3 is TGTGCCACCAGCAGAGAATTAGGGGGAACGGGGGAGCTGTTTTTT. This gives the protein CATSRELGGTGELFF. This chain joins TRBV15 and TRBJ2-2; a possible D gene is TRBD1 (6 bases). The germline gives CDR1 LNHNV, CDR2 YYDKDF (reference sequence). There are 15 residues in the CDR3. Trimming pared 0 bases from V and 8 bases from J, leaving 13 bases between. Full variable domain (remainder filled in from reference TRBV15 and TRBJ2-2): DAMVIQNPRYQVTQFGKPVTLSCSQTLNHNVMYWYQQKSSQAPKLLFHYYDKDFNNEADTPDNFQSRRPNTSFCFLDIRSPGLGDTAMYLCATSRELGGTGELFFGEGSRLTVL.

The rearrangement links TRBV9 to TRBJ1-2; unclear D gene. Germline CDR1 reads SGDLS; CDR2 reads YYNGEE. With 4 bases removed from V and 7 bases from J, the gap between germline ends came to 17 bases. This CDR3 region has 14 residues. CDR3 protein: CASSLTSKSTGYTF. CDR3 DNA: TGTGCCAGCAGCCTCACAAGCAAAAGTACTGGCTACACCTTC.

The chain links TRBV7-9 to TRBJ2-3; D is unresolved. Deletions cut 0 bases from V and 5 bases from J, with 6 bases between. The germline gives CDR1 SEHNR, CDR2 FQNEAQ (reference sequence). The CDR3 extends over 13 amino acids. The CDR3 DNA is TGTGCCAGCAGCTTAGCGACGGAAGATACGCAGTATTTT. Translated, it gives CASSLATEDTQYF.

This clone has a handful of counts. This rearrangement joins TRBV19 to TRBJ2-3; 8 bases match TRBD1. There are 15 residues in the CDR3. Unmatched junction bases numbered 9, after V lost 3 bases and J lost 7 bases. Per the germline V gene, CDR1 is LNHDA and CDR2 is SQIVND (reference sequence). The CDR3 here is CASSIGQGGRHTQYF. In DNA form, the CDR3 reads TGTGCCAGTAGTATCGGACAGGGAGGCCGGCATACGCAGTATTTT. The full variable domain, its missing parts supplied by reference TRBV19 and TRBJ2-3, is DGGITQSPKYLFRKEGQNVTLSCEQNLNHDAMYWYRQDPGQGLRLIYYSQIVNDFQKGDIAEGYSVSREKKESFPLTVTSAQKNPTAFYLCASSIGQGGRHTQYFGPGTRLTVL.

This chain links TRBV11-2 with TRBJ2-5; TRBD2 aligns across 7 bases. Germline assignment: CDR1 SGHAT and CDR2 FQNNGV. The length of the CDR3 is 13 residues. V shed 9 bases and J 5 bases; nucleotides not matched to a gene: 9. The CDR3 loop is CASRSGGGETQYF. In DNA form, the CDR3 reads TGTGCCAGTAGGTCCGGGGGAGGGGAGACCCAGTACTTC.

The V call is TRBV4-3, the J call TRBJ1-1; TRBD1 is a possible D gene (6 bases). V lost 1 base and J 3 bases, leaving 15 bases between the germline ends. The CDR3 length is 16 residues. Germline CDR1 is LGHNA and CDR2 is YSLEER. The CDR3 spells CASSQGLTGYDTEAFF. CDR3 in DNA: TGCGCCAGCAGCCAAGGACTAACAGGGTATGACACTGAAGCTTTCTTT.

The gene calls are TRBV14 and TRBJ2-5; 8 bases match TRBD1. This CDR3 spans 14 amino acids. V lost 3 bases to trimming and J lost 5 bases; unmatched junction nucleotides: 5. Germline V gene sequence: CDR1 SGHDN, CDR2 FVKESK. The CDR3 nucleotides are TGTGCCAGCAGCCAGCAGGGGGCCGGTGAGACCCAGTACTTC. It is translated as CASSQQGAGETQYF.

The chain employs TRBV9 and TRBJ2-1; D remains ambiguous. Per the germline V gene, CDR1 is SGDLS and CDR2 is YYNGEE. The CDR3 is 15 amino acids. Trimming stripped 0 bases from V and 2 bases from J, with 9 bases between. The CDR3 sequence: CASSVAGHPYNEQFF. CDR3 coding DNA: TGTGCCAGCAGCGTAGCTGGGCACCCCTACAATGAGCAGTTCTTC.

The chain combines TRBV4-2 with TRBJ1-6, with 8 bases that match TRBD1. Germline V gene sequence: CDR1 LGHNA, CDR2 YNFKEQ. Trimming cost V 1 base and J 6 bases; bases outside gene matches: 2. The CDR3 sequence is 15 residues long. CDR3 nucleotide sequence: TGTGCCAGCAGCCAAGCAGGGGGCGGTAATTCACCCCTCCACTTT. Its translation: CASSQAGGGNSPLHF.

V gene TRBV29-1 combines with J gene TRBJ2-3; TRBD2 might be the D (5 bases). The V and J ends lost 4 bases and 4 bases respectively, with 18 bases between them. This CDR3 region has 15 residues. Germline V gene data show CDR1 as SQVTM and CDR2 as ANQGSEA. The CDR3 region is CSVVTRTAFSDTQYF. CDR3 nucleotide sequence: TGCAGCGTTGTTACTAGGACGGCCTTTTCAGATACGCAGTATTTT.

This clone occurred a few times. The chain links TRBV30 to TRBJ2-7; D perhaps matches TRBD2 (6 bases). The germline V gene encodes CDR1 GTSNPN and CDR2 SVGIG (reference sequence). V lost 2 bases, J lost 1 base, and 9 bases lay in between. CDR3 length: 13 residues. CDR3 DNA sequence: TGTGCCTGGAGTCGGCGGGATTCCTACGAGCAGTACTTC. Its translation is CAWSRRDSYEQYF.

The rearrangement links TRBV5-1 to TRBJ2-1; TRBD2 matches at 10 bases. V was clipped by 2 bases and J by 5 bases; unmatched bases: 4. CDR3 length: 15 amino acids. CDR1 is SGHRS, CDR2 YFSETQ, per germline. In DNA form, the CDR3 reads TGCGCCAGCAGCTTCCGAGCGGGGGGGCACAATGAGCAGTTCTTC. It is translated as CASSFRAGGHNEQFF.

The chain recombines TRBV5-1 with TRBJ1-3; D is undetermined. V lost 0 bases, J lost 0 bases, and 7 bases lay in between. This CDR3 contains 15 residues. Germline loops: CDR1 SGHRS, CDR2 YFSETQ. This CDR3 reads CASSLDPLSGNTIYF. CDR3 nucleotides: TGCGCCAGCAGCTTGGACCCCCTCTCTGGAAACACCATATATTTT.